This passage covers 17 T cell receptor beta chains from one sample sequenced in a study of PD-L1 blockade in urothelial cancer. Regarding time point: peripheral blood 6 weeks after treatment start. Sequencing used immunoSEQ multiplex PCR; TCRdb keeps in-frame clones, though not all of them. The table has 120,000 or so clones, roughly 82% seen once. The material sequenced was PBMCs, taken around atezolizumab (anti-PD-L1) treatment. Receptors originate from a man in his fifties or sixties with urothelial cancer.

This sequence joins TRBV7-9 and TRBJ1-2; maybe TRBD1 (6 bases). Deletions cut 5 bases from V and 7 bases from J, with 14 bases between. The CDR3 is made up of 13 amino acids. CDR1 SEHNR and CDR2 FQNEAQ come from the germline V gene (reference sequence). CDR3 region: CASSLQGNSGYTF. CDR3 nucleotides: TGTGCCAGCAGCCTACAGGGCAATAGTGGCTACACCTTC.

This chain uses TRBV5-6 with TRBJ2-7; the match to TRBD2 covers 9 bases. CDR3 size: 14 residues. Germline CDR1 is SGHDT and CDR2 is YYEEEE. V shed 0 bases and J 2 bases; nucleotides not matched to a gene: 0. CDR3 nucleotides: TGTGCCAGCAGCTTGGGCGGGAGGGCCTACGAGCAGTACTTC. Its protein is CASSLGGRAYEQYF.

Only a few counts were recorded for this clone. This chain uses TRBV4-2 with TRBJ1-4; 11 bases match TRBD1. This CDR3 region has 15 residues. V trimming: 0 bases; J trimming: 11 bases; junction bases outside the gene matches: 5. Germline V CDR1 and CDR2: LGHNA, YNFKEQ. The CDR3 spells CASSQERDRGGKLFF. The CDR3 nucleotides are TGTGCCAGCAGCCAAGAGCGGGACAGGGGGGGGAAACTGTTTTTT.

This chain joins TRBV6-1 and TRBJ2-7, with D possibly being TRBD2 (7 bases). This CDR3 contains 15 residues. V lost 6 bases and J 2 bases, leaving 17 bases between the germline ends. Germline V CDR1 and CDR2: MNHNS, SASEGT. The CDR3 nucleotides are TGTGCCAGCAGGTTCGGGGAGGGGGACACCTACGAGCAGTACTTC. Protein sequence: CASRFGEGDTYEQYF.

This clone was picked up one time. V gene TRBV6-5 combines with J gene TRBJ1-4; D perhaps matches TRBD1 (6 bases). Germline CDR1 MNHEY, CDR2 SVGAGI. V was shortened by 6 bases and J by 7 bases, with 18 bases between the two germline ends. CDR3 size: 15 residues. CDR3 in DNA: TGTGCCAGCAGCCAATTAACAGGGAGTAGTGAAAAACTGTTTTTT. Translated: CASSQLTGSSEKLFF.

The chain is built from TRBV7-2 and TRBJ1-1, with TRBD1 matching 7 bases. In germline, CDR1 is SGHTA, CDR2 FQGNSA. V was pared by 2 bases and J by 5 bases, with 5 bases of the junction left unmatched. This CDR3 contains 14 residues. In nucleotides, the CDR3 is TGTGCCAGCAGCTTAACAGGGGCGATAACTGAAGCTTTCTTT. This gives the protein CASSLTGAITEAFF.

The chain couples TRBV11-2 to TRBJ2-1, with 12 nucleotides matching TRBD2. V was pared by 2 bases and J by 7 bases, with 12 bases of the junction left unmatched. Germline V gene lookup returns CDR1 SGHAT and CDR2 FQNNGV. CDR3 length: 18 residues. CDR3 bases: TGTGCCAGCAGCTTACTGGGAGTAAGGACTAGCGGGATGAATGAGCAGTTCTTC. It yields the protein CASSLLGVRTSGMNEQFF. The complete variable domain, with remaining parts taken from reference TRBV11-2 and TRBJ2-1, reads EAGVAQSPRYKIIEKRQSVAFWCNPISGHATLYWYQQILGQGPKLLIQFQNNGVVDDSQLPKDRFSAERLKGVDSTLKIQPAKLEDSAVYLCASSLLGVRTSGMNEQFFGPGTRLTVL.

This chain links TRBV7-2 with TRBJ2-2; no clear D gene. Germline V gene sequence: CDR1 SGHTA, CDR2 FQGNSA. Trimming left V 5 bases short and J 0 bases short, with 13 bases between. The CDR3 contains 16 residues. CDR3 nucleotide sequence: TGTGCCAGCAGCAATTTGCAAGCGACGAACACCGGGGAGCTGTTTTTT. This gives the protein CASSNLQATNTGELFF.

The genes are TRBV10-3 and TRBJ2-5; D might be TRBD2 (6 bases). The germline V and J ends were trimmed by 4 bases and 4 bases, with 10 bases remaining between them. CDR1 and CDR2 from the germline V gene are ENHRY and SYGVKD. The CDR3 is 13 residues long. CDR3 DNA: TGTGCCATCAGTGTGGGGGGTAGAGAGACCCAGTACTTC. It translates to CAISVGGRETQYF.

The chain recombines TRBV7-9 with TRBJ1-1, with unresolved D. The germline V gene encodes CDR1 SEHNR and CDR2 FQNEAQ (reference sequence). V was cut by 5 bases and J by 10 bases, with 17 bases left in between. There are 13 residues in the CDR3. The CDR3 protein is CASSLSVDRGAFF. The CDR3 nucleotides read TGTGCCAGCAGCCTTTCAGTGGACCGGGGAGCTTTCTTT.

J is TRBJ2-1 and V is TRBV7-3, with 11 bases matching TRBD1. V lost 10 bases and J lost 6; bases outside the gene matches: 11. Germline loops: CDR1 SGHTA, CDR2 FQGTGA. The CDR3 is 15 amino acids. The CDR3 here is CATRTTGTGGNEQFF. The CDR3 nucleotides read TGTGCCACCCGAACCACCGGGACAGGGGGCAATGAGCAGTTCTTC.

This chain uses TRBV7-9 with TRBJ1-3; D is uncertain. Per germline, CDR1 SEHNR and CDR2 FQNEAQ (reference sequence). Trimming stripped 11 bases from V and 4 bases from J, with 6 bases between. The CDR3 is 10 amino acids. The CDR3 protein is CAVLGNTIYF. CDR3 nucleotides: TGTGCCGTCCTCGGAAACACCATATATTTT. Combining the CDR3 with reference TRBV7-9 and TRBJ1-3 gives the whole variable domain DTGVSQNPRHKITKRGQNVTFRCDPISEHNRLYWYRQTLGQGPEFLTYFQNEAQLEKSRLLSDRFSAERPKGSFSTLEIQRTEQGDSAMYLCAVLGNTIYFGEGSWLTVV.

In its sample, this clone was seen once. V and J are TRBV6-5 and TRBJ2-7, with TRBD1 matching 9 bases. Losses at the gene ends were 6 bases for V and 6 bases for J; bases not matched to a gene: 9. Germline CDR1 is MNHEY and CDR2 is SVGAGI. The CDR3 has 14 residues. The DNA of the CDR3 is TGTGCCAGCAGCCTTACCGACAGGGGGACCGAGCAGTACTTC. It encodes CASSLTDRGTEQYF.

CDR3 residues: CASSGGLAGVETQYF. In DNA form, the CDR3 reads TGTGCCAGCAGCGGGGGACTAGCGGGAGTGGAGACCCAGTACTTC. The chain combines TRBV7-8 with TRBJ2-5; 14 bases are shared with TRBD2. The CDR3 extends over 15 amino acids. After removal of 5 bases from V and 5 bases from J, the junction contained 4 bases not matched to a gene. Germline loops: CDR1 SGHVS, CDR2 FQNEAQ.

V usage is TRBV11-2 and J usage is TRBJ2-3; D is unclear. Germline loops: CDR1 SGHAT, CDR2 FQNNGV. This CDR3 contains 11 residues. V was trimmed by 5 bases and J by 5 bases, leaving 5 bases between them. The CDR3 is CASSPGDTQYF. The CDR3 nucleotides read TGTGCCAGCAGCCCGGGAGATACGCAGTATTTT.

The CDR3 sequence is CASRTPGLAGDEQFF. The CDR3, as DNA: TGTGCCAGCAGAACTCCGGGACTAGCGGGAGATGAGCAGTTCTTC. V and J are TRBV7-2 and TRBJ2-1, with 14 bases identical to TRBD2. J was trimmed by 8 bases and V by 6 bases; bases with no gene match: 6. This CDR3 comprises 15 residues. The germline V gene encodes CDR1 SGHTA and CDR2 FQGNSA.

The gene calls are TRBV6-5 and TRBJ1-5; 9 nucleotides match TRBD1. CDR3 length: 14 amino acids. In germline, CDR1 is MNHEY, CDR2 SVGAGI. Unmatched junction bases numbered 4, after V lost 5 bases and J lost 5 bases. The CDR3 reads CASSPRQGDQPQHF. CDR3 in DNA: TGTGCCAGCAGTCCCCGACAGGGGGATCAGCCCCAGCATTTT.